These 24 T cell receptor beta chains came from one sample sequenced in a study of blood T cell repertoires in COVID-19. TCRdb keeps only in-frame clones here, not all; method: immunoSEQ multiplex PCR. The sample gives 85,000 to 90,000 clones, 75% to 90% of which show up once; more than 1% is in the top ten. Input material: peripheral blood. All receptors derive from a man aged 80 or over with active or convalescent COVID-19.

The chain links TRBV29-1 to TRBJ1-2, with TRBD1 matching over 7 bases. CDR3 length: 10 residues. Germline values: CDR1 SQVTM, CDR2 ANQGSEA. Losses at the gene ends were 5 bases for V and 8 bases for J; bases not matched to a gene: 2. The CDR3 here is CSVQGVGYTF. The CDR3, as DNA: TGCAGCGTTCAGGGGGTCGGCTACACCTTC.

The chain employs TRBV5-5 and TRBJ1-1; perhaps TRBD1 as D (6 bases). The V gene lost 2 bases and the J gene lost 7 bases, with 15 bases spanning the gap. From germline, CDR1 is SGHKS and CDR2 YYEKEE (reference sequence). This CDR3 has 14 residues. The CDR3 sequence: CASSFIGGRHEAFF. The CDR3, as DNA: TGTGCCAGCAGCTTTATAGGGGGTCGACATGAAGCTTTCTTT.

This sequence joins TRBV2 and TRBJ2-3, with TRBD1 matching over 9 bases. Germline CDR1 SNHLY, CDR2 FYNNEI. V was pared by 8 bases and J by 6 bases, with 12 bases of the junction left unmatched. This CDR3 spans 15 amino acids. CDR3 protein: CASRPDRGFSDTQYF. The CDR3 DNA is TGTGCCAGCCGACCGGACAGGGGCTTTTCGGATACGCAGTATTTT.

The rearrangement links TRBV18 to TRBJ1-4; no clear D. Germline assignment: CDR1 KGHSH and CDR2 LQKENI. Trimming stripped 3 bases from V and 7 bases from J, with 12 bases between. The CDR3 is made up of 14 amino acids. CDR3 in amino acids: CASSPKSVREKLFF. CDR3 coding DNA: TGTGCCAGCTCACCCAAAAGTGTGCGTGAAAAACTGTTTTTT.

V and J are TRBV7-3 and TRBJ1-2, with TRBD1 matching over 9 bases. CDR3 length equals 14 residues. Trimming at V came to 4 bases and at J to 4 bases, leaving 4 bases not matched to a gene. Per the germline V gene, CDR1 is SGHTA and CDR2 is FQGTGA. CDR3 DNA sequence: TGTGCCAGCAGCTCCGGGACAGGGAGCTATGGCTACACCTTC. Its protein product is CASSSGTGSYGYTF.

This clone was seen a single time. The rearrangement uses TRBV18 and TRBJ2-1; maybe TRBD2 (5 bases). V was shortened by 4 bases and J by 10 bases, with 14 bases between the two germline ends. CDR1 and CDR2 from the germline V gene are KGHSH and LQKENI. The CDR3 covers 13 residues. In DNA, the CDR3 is TGTGCCAGCTCACTTGGGAGTGACGAAGAGCAGTTCTTC. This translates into CASSLGSDEEQFF.

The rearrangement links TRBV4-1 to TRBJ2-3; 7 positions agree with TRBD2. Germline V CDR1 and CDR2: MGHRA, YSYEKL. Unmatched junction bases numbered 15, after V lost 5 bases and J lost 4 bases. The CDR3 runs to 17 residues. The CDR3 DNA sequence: TGCGCCAGCAGCACTTACGACGCTAGCGGCGAATCAGATACGCAGTATTTT. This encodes CASSTYDASGESDTQYF.

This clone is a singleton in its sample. CDR3: CASSPGGGRKNTEAFF. CDR3 DNA: TGCGCCAGCAGCCCCGGGGGAGGCAGGAAGAACACTGAAGCTTTCTTT. The V and J genes are TRBV5-1 and TRBJ1-1; TRBD1 is a possible D gene (5 bases). The ends were cut back, 4 bases at V and 1 base at J, with 17 bases in the middle. This CDR3 is built from 16 residues. Germline V gene lookup returns CDR1 SGHRS and CDR2 YFSETQ.

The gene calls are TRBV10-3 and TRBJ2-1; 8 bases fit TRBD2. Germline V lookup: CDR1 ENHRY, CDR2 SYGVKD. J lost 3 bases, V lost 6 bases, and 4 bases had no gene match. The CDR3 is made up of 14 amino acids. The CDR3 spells CAISPGLDYNEQFF. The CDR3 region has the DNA TGTGCCATCAGCCCGGGACTAGACTACAATGAGCAGTTCTTC.

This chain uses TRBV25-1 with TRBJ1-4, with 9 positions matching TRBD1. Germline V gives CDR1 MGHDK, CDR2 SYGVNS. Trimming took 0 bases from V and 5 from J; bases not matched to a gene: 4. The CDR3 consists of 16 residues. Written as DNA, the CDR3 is TGTGCCAGCAGTGAATATAAAGGGACAGGGAATGAAAAACTGTTTTTT. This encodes CASSEYKGTGNEKLFF. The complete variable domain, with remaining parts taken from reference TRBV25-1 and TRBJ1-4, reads EADIYQTPRYLVIGTGKKITLECSQTMGHDKMYWYQQDPGMELHLIHYSYGVNSTEKGDLSSESTVSRIRTEHFPLTLESARPSHTSQYLCASSEYKGTGNEKLFFGSGTQLSVL.

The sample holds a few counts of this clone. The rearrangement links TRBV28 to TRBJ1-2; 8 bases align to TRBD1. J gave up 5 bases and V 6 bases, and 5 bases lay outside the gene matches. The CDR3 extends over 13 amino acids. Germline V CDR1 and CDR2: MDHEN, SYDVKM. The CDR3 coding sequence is TGTGCCAGCAGGGGACAGGCCCTTTATGGCTACACCTTC. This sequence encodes CASRGQALYGYTF.

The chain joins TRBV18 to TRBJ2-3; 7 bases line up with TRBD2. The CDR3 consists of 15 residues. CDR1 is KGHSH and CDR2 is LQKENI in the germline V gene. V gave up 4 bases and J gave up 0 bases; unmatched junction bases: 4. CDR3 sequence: CASSRLAASTDTQYF. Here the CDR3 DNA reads TGTGCCAGCTCACGGCTAGCGGCTAGCACAGATACGCAGTATTTT.

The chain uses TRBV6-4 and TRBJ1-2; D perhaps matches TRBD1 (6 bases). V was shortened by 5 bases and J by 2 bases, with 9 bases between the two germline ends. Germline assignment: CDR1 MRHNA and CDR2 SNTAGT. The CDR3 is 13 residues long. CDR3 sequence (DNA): TGTGCCAGCAGTCCAGACAGGAACTATGGCTACACCTTC. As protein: CASSPDRNYGYTF.

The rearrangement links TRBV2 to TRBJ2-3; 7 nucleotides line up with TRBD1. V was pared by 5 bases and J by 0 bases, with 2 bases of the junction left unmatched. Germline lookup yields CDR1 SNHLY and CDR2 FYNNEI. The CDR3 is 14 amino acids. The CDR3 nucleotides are TGTGCCAGCAGTTGGGACAGTAGCACAGATACGCAGTATTTT. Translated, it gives CASSWDSSTDTQYF.

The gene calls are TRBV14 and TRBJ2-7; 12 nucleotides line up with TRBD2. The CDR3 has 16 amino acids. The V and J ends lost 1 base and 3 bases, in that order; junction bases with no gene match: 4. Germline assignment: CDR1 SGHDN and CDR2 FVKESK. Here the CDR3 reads CASSQGLAGVFYEQYF. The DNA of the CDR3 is TGTGCCAGCAGCCAAGGACTAGCGGGAGTGTTCTACGAGCAGTACTTC.

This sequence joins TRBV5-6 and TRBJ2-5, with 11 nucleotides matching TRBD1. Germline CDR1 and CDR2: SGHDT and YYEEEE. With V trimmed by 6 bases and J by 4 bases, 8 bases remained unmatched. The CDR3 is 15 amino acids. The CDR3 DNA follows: TGTGCCAGCATCCGAGACGGGACAGGGGGAGAGACCCAGTACTTC. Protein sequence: CASIRDGTGGETQYF.

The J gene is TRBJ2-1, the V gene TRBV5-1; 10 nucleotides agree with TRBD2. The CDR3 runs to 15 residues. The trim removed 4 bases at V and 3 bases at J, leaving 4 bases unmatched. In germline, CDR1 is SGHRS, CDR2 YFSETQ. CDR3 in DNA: TGCGCCAGCAGCCGGACTAGCGGAGACTACAATGAGCAGTTCTTC. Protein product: CASSRTSGDYNEQFF.

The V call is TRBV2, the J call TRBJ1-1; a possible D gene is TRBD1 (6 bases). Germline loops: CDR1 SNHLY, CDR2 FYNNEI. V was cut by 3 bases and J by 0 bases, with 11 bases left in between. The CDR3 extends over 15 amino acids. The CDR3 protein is CASSEDSNMNTEAFF. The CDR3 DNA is TGTGCCAGCAGTGAGGACAGTAACATGAACACTGAAGCTTTCTTT.

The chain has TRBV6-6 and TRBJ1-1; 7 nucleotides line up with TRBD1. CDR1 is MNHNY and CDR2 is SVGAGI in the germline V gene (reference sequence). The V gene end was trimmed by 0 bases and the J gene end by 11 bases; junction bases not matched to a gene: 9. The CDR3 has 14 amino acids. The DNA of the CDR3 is TGTGCCAGCAGTTACTCGACCCAGGGGGAAAGGGCTTTCTTT. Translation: CASSYSTQGERAFF.

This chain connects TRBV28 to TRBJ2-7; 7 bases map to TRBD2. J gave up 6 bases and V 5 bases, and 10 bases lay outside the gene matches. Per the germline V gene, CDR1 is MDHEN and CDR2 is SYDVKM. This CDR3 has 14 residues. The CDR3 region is CASSRGDYQIEQYF. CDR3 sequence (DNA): TGTGCCAGCAGTCGAGGGGACTACCAGATCGAGCAGTACTTC.

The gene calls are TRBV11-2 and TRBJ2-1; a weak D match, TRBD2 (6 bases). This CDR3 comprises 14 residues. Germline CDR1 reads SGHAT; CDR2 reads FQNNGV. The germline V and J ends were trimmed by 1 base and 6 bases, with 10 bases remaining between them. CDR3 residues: CASSLGISGNEQFF. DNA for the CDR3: TGTGCCAGCAGCTTAGGTATTAGCGGCAATGAGCAGTTCTTC. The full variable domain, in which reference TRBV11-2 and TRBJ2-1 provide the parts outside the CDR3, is EAGVAQSPRYKIIEKRQSVAFWCNPISGHATLYWYQQILGQGPKLLIQFQNNGVVDDSQLPKDRFSAERLKGVDSTLKIQPAKLEDSAVYLCASSLGISGNEQFFGPGTRLTVL.

This CDR3 reads CASSDQGAQYEQYF. Here the CDR3 DNA reads TGTGCCAGCAGTGACCAGGGGGCGCAGTACGAGCAGTACTTC. The chain has TRBV2 and TRBJ2-7, with 8 bases aligning to TRBD1. Germline V gives CDR1 SNHLY, CDR2 FYNNEI. After removal of 3 bases from V and 4 bases from J, the junction contained 5 bases not matched to a gene. This CDR3 is built from 14 residues.

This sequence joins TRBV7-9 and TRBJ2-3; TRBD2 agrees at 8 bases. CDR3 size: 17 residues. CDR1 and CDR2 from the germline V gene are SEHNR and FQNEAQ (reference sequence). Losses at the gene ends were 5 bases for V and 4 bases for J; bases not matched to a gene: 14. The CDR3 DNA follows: TGTGCCAGCAGCCCCCGCGGCCTGGCGGGAGGCCCAGATACGCAGTATTTT. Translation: CASSPRGLAGGPDTQYF.

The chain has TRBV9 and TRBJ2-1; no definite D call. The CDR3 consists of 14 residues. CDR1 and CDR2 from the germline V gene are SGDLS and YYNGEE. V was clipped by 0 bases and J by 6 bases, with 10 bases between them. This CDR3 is CASSVGASLNEQFF. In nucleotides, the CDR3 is TGTGCCAGCAGCGTAGGGGCCAGCCTCAATGAGCAGTTCTTC.